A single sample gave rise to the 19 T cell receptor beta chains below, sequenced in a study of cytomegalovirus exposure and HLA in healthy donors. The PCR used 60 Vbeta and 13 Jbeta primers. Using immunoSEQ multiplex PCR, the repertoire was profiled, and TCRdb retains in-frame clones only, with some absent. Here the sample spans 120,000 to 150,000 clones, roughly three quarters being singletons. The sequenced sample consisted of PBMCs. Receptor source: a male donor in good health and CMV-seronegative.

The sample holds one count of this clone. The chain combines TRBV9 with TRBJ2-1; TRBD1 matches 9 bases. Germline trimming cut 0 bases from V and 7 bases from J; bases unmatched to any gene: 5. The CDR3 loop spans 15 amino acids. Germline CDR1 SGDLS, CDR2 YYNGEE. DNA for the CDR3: TGTGCCAGCAGCGTAGGACAGGGGGAGAGAAATGAGCAGTTCTTC. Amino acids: CASSVGQGERNEQFF.

The CDR3 sequence is CASSLDREYEQFF. In DNA, the CDR3 is TGTGCCAGCAGCTTAGACAGGGAATACGAGCAGTTCTTC. The genes are TRBV7-3 and TRBJ2-1, with 7 bases fitting TRBD1. CDR3 size: 13 residues. Germline V gives CDR1 SGHTA, CDR2 FQGTGA. Unmatched junction bases numbered 5, after V lost 2 bases and J lost 10 bases.

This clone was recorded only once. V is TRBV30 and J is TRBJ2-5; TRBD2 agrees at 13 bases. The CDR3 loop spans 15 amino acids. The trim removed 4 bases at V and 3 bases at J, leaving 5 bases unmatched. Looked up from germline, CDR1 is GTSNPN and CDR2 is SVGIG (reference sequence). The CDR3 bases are TGTGCCTGGACCCAAGGGACTAGCGGGGAAGAGACCCAGTACTTC. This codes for CAWTQGTSGEETQYF.

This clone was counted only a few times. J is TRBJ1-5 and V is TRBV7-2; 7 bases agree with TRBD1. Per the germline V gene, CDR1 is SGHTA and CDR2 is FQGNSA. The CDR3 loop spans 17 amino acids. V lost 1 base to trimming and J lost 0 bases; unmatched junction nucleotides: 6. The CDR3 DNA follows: TGTGCCAGCAGCTTAGTCCCGACAGGGTATAGCAATCAGCCCCAGCATTTT. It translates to CASSLVPTGYSNQPQHF.

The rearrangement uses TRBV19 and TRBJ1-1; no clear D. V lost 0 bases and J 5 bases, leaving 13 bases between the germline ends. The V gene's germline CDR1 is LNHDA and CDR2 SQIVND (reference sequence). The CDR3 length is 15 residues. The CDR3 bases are TGTGCCAGTAGTATAGAGATCACCTCAACAACTGAAGCTTTCTTT. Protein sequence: CASSIEITSTTEAFF. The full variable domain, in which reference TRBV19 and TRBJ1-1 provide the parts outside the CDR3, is DGGITQSPKYLFRKEGQNVTLSCEQNLNHDAMYWYRQDPGQGLRLIYYSQIVNDFQKGDIAEGYSVSREKKESFPLTVTSAQKNPTAFYLCASSIEITSTTEAFFGQGTRLTVV.

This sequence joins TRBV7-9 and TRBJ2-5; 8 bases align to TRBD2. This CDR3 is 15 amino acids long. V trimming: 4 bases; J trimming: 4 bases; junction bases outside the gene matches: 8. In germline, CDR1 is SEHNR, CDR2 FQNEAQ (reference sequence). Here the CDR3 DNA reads TGTGCCAGCAGCTCCCCGGGAAGCGGGGGAGAGACCCAGTACTTC. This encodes CASSSPGSGGETQYF.

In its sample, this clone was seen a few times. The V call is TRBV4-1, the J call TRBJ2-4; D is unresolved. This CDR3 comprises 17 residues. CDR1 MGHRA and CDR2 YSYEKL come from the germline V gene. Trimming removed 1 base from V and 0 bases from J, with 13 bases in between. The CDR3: CASSQAGSTLAKNIQYF. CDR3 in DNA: TGCGCCAGCAGCCAAGCCGGGTCTACCTTAGCCAAAAACATTCAGTACTTC.

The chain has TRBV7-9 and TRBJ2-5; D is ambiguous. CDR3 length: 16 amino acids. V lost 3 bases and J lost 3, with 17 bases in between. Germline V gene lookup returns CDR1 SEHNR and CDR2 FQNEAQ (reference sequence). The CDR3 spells CASSLIAWAVKETQYF. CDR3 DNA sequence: TGTGCCAGCAGCTTGATCGCCTGGGCCGTAAAAGAGACCCAGTACTTC.

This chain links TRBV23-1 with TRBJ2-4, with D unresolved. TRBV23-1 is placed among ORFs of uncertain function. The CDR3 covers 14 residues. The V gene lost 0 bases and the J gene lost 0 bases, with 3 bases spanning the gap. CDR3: CASSQSLAKNIQYF. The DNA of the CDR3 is TGCGCCAGCAGTCAATCCCTAGCCAAAAACATTCAGTACTTC.

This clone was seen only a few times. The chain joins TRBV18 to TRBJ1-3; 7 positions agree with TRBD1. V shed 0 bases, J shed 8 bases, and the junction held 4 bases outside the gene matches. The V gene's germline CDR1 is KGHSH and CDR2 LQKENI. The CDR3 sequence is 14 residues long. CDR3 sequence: CASSPPGQSHTIYF. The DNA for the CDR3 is TGTGCCAGCTCACCACCGGGACAGTCACACACCATATATTTT.

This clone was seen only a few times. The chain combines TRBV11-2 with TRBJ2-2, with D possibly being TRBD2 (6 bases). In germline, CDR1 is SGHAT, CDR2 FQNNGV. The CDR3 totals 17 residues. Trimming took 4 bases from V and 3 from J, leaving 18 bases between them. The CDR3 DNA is TGTGCCAGCAGCTCCGACCTAAGGAGGGCAGACACCGGGGAGCTGTTTTTT. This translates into CASSSDLRRADTGELFF.

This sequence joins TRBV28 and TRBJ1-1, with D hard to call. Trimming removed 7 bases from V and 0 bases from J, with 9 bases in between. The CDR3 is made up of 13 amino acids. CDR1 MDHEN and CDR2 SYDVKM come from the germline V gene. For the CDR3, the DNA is TGTGCCAGCATGGGAGTCGTGAACACTGAAGCTTTCTTT. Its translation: CASMGVVNTEAFF.

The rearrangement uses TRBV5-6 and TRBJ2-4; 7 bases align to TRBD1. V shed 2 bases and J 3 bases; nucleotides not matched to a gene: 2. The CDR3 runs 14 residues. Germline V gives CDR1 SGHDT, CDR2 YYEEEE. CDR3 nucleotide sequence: TGTGCCAGCAGCTTTTCAGGGGGCAAAAACATTCAGTACTTC. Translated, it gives CASSFSGGKNIQYF.

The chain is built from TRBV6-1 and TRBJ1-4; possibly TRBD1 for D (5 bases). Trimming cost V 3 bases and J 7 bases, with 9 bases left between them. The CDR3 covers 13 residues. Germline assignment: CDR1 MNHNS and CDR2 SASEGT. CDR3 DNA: TGTGCCAGCAGTGACCAGGGTCCTGAAAAACTGTTTTTT. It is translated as CASSDQGPEKLFF.

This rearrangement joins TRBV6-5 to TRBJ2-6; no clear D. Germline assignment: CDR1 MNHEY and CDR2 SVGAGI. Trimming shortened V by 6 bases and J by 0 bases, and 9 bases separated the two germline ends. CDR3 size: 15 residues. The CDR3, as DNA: TGTGCCAGCAGACTTAGTCGCTCTGGGGCCAACGTCCTGACTTTC. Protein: CASRLSRSGANVLTF.

CDR3 DNA: TGTGCCAGTAGTCCTGAGGGCACAGATACGCAGTATTTT. As protein: CASSPEGTDTQYF. V and J are TRBV19 and TRBJ2-3, with D unclear. V lost 5 bases and J lost 1, with 7 bases in between. The CDR3 is 13 amino acids. CDR1 is LNHDA, CDR2 SQIVND, per germline (reference sequence).

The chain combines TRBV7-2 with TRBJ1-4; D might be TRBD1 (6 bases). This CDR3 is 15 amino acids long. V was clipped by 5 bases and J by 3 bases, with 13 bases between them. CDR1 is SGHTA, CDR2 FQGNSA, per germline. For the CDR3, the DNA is TGTGCCAGCAGCACGGACAGCTATTCTAATGAAAAACTGTTTTTT. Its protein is CASSTDSYSNEKLFF.

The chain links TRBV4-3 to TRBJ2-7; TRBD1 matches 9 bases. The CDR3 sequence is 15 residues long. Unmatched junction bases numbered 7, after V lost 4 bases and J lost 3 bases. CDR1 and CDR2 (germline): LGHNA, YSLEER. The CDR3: CASSRLTGGLYEQYF. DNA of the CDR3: TGCGCCAGCAGCCGCCTGACAGGGGGACTCTACGAGCAGTACTTC.

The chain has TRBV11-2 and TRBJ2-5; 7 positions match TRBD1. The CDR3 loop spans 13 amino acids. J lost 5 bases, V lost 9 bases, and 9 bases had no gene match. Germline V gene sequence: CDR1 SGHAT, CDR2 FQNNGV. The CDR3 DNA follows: TGTGCCAGTACGACAGGGCCAGGGGAGACCCAGTACTTC. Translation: CASTTGPGETQYF.